This section outlines one T cell receptor beta chain sequence together with its context. Its target is unknown. This specimen comes from a study of graft-versus-host responses after intestinal transplantation. Study as a whole: Each transplant was multivisceral, liver-intestinal, or isolated intestinal.

Data came from immunoSEQ multiplex PCR; TCRdb stores just in-frame clones and leaves some out. This table holds some 26,000 clones, approximately 94% found once. Germline CDR1 reads MGHRA; CDR2 reads YSYEKL. The ends were cut back, 2 bases at V and 5 bases at J, with 15 bases in the middle. The CDR3 runs 15 residues. Regarding the study as a whole: In recipient marrow, GvH clones were found, and some appeared first in ileum or blood.

The rearrangement links TRBV4-1 to TRBJ2-5, with D perhaps matching TRBD1 (8 bases). The source material was PBMCs, sampled 156 days after intestinal transplant. The clonotype originates from a human patient who received an intestinal transplant, so some T cells may come from the graft donor. The CDR3 DNA follows: TGCGCCAGCAGCCAAACGACAGGGGAGGGGGAGACCCAGTACTTC. Residues: CASSQTTGEGETQYF.